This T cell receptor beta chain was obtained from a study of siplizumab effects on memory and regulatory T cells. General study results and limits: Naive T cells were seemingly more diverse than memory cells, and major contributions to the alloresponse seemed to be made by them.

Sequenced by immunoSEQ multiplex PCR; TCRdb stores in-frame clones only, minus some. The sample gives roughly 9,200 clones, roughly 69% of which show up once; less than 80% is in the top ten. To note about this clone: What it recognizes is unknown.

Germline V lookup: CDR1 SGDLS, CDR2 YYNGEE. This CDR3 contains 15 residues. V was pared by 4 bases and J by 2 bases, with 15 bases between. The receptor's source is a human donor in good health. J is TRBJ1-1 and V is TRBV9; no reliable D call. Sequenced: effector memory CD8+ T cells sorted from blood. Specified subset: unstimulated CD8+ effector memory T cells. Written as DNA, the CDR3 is TGTGCCAGCAGCTACAATACTCTGGGCAACACTGAAGCTTTCTTT. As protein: CASSYNTLGNTEAFF.